Presented here are 23 T cell receptor beta chains from one specimen sequenced in a study of CD8 T cells in ankylosing spondylitis. Study outcomes and limitations: Ankylosing spondylitis blood appeared to be characterized by a TCR beta motif of several highly homologous variants.

Which antigens these TCRs recognize remains unknown. Each CDR3 protein is one row after TCRdb ran MiXCR on the 5' RACE reads. The table shows hundreds of thousands of distinct CDR3 sequences, with about an eighth occurring only once. The sequenced material came from blood, either unsorted or a sorted T cell fraction (not recorded which). The receptor source for this set is a male donor with ankylosing spondylitis.

Only a few counts were recorded for this clonotype. Mismatch with germline at one junction end may stem from a read error. This rearrangement joins TRBV5-1 to TRBJ2-5, with D unresolved. The length of the CDR3 is 15 residues. Per the germline V gene, CDR1 is SGHRS and CDR2 is YFSETQ. In DNA, the CDR3 is TGCGCCAGCAGCTTGGATGAGATCCCCCAAGGGACCCAGTACTTC. Protein sequence: CASSLDEIPQGTQYF.

This rearrangement joins TRBV5-6 to TRBJ2-4; TRBD1 matches at 7 bases. The CDR3 extends over 16 amino acids. The ends lost 4 bases at V and 0 bases at J; junction bases unmatched: 7. Germline V gene lookup returns CDR1 SGHDT and CDR2 YYEEEE. The CDR3 region is CASSGTAYIAKNIQYF. The CDR3 nucleotides are TGTGCCAGCAGCGGGACAGCCTATATAGCCAAAAACATTCAGTACTTC.

The CDR3 loop reads CASSPRASGAETQYF. The CDR3 bases are TGTGCCAGCAGTCCCCGGGCGAGCGGGGCTGAGACCCAGTACTTC. J is TRBJ2-5 and V is TRBV12-3 or TRBV12-4, with TRBD2 matching over 7 bases. The V and J ends lost 5 bases and 5 bases, in that order; junction bases with no gene match: 11. This CDR3 has 15 residues.

In its sample, this clonotype was seen once. The chain combines TRBV11-2 with TRBJ2-5; 10 nucleotides agree with TRBD1. V trimming: 6 bases; J trimming: 5 bases; junction bases outside the gene matches: 9. This CDR3 is built from 15 residues. In germline, CDR1 is SGHAT, CDR2 FQNNGV. This chain's CDR3 is CASRPTGGAWETQYF. The CDR3 bases are TGTGCCAGCAGGCCGACAGGGGGCGCGTGGGAGACCCAGTACTTC.

This clonotype was recorded a few times. The J gene is TRBJ1-3, the V gene TRBV6-5; D is uncertain. V was cut by 3 bases and J by 2 bases, with 8 bases left in between. The germline V gene has CDR1 MNHEY and CDR2 SVGAGI. The CDR3 is made up of 14 amino acids. This CDR3 reads CASSYGLPGNTIYF. Here the CDR3 DNA reads TGTGCCAGCAGTTATGGTCTCCCTGGAAACACCATATATTTT.

The CDR3 DNA reads as TGTGCCAGCAGCCCCCCTTGGGCAGGGGGGACTGAAGCTTTCTTT. Translated, it gives CASSPPWAGGTEAFF. V and J are TRBV7-9 and TRBJ1-1; 7 bases are shared with TRBD1. The germline V gene encodes CDR1 SEHNR and CDR2 FQNEAQ (reference sequence). Trimming cost V 5 bases and J 5 bases; bases outside gene matches: 11. This CDR3 contains 15 residues.

Only a few counts were recorded for this clonotype. V gene TRBV4-2 combines with J gene TRBJ2-1, with D perhaps being TRBD1 or TRBD2 (5 bases each). The V end lost 3 bases, the J end lost 3 bases, and 15 bases lay between the germline ends. Germline V CDR1 and CDR2: LGHNA, YNFKEQ. The CDR3 is 16 amino acids. CDR3 sequence: CASSHGDVASYNEQFF. The CDR3 coding sequence is TGTGCCAGCAGCCATGGGGACGTGGCAAGCTACAATGAGCAGTTCTTC.

This clonotype showed up just a few times. This chain links TRBV20-1 with TRBJ2-3, with TRBD1 matching over 9 bases. V trimming: 6 bases; J trimming: 4 bases; junction bases outside the gene matches: 8. Germline CDR1 reads DFQATT; CDR2 reads SNEGSKA (reference sequence). The CDR3 runs to 14 residues. The chain's CDR3 is CSAQGTGISDTQYF. The CDR3 bases are TGCAGTGCACAAGGGACAGGGATTTCAGATACGCAGTATTTT.

The chain is built from TRBV7-6 and TRBJ1-2; no reliable D call. CDR1 is SGHVS and CDR2 is FNYEAQ in the germline V gene. This CDR3 is built from 14 residues. Trimming removed 4 bases at V and 8 bases at J, with 17 bases between. CDR3 sequence (DNA): TGTGCCAGCAGCTCATCGACCACTTACACGGGCTACACCTTC. Translation: CASSSSTTYTGYTF.

This clonotype has a single count. A much larger clone sits a single nucleotide away, making a read error possible. The rearrangement links TRBV7-2 to TRBJ2-1, with D tentatively TRBD1 (7 bases). CDR1 SGHTA and CDR2 FQGNSA come from the germline V gene. CDR3 length: 15 residues. Here the CDR3 reads CASTPGGSSYNEQLF. The DNA for the CDR3 is TGTGCCAGCACTCCAGGGGGGAGCTCCTACAATGAGCAGCTCTTC. Full variable domain (remainder filled in from reference TRBV7-2 and TRBJ2-1): GAGVSQSPSNKVTEKGKDVELRCDPISGHTALYWYRQSLGQGLEFLIYFQGNSAPDKSGLPSDRFSAERTGGSVSTLTIQRTQQEDSAVYLCASTPGGSSYNEQLFGPGTRLTVL.

The rearrangement links TRBV7-6 to TRBJ2-5; maybe TRBD2 (5 bases). Trimming left V 7 bases short and J 1 base short, with 19 bases between. Germline V CDR1 and CDR2: SGHVS, FNYEAQ. The CDR3 spans 16 residues. The DNA for the CDR3 is TGTGCCAGCACCCTAAACGGCGCGAGGGTCCAAGAGACCCAGTACTTC. It is translated as CASTLNGARVQETQYF.

The V and J genes are TRBV30 and TRBJ1-5, with D tentatively TRBD1 (5 bases). CDR1 is GTSNPN and CDR2 is SVGIG in the germline V gene (reference sequence). The CDR3 is made up of 14 amino acids. V lost 3 bases and J lost 1, with 10 bases in between. Here the CDR3 DNA reads TGTGCCTGGAGCACCTGGGGCAGCAATCAGCCCCAGCATTTT. Protein: CAWSTWGSNQPQHF.

The chain recombines TRBV7-2 with TRBJ2-7; D is uncertain. Trimming took off 3 bases at V and 2 bases at J, with 11 bases between the two ends. In germline, CDR1 is SGHTA, CDR2 FQGNSA. The CDR3 is 14 amino acids. CDR3 nucleotides: TGTGCCAGCAGCTTCCTAGGGCGCGCCTACGAGCAGTACTTC. Amino acid sequence: CASSFLGRAYEQYF.

The chain joins TRBV5-1 to TRBJ2-2, with D maybe TRBD1 (5 bases). V was clipped by 4 bases and J by 6 bases, with 13 bases between them. This CDR3 is 14 amino acids long. Germline V CDR1 and CDR2: SGHRS, YFSETQ. The DNA for the CDR3 is TGCGCCAGCAGCGATCGCCAGGGTTCCGGGGAGCTGTTTTTT. It yields the protein CASSDRQGSGELFF.

The V call is TRBV11-2, the J call TRBJ2-5; no clear D. V dropped 2 bases and J dropped 3 bases, with 7 bases sitting between them. The V gene's germline CDR1 is SGHAT and CDR2 FQNNGV. This CDR3 has 13 amino acids. The CDR3 protein is CASSLPEKETQYF. CDR3 sequence (DNA): TGTGCCAGCAGCTTACCCGAAAAAGAGACCCAGTACTTC.

The rearrangement uses TRBV5-6 and TRBJ1-5; tentatively, D is TRBD1 (5 bases). V lost 1 base and J 5 bases, leaving 10 bases between the germline ends. The CDR3 consists of 14 residues. Germline loops: CDR1 SGHDT, CDR2 YYEEEE. CDR3 region: CASSLYQGDQPQHF. The CDR3, as DNA: TGTGCCAGCAGCTTGTATCAAGGGGATCAGCCCCAGCATTTT.

This clonotype was found many times. V usage is TRBV29-1 and J usage is TRBJ2-1; D not certain. This CDR3 is 11 amino acids long. The V gene's germline CDR1 is SQVTM and CDR2 ANQGSEA. V gave up 3 bases and J gave up 8 bases, with 8 bases separating them. The CDR3 loop reads CSVEFGDEQFF. Written as DNA, the CDR3 is TGCAGCGTTGAGTTCGGCGATGAGCAGTTCTTC.

This clonotype came up a few times. J is TRBJ2-5 and V is TRBV30; D possibly corresponds to TRBD2 (6 bases). Trimming removed 4 bases from V and 7 bases from J, with 16 bases in between. CDR3 length: 13 residues. CDR1 GTSNPN and CDR2 SVGIG come from the germline V gene (reference sequence). CDR3 in amino acids: CAWNLGGARTQYF. The CDR3 DNA reads as TGTGCCTGGAATCTCGGAGGGGCAAGGACCCAGTACTTC. Based on the CDR3 plus reference TRBV30 and TRBJ2-5, the full variable domain is SQTIHQWPATLVQPVGSPLSLECTVEGTSNPNLYWYRQAAGRGLQLLFYSVGIGQISSEVPQNLSASRPQDRQFILSSKKLLLSDSGFYLCAWNLGGARTQYFGPGTRLLVL.

This clonotype was seen at least ten times. The J gene is TRBJ2-6, the V gene TRBV6-1, with 9 bases that match TRBD1. Trimming at V came to 10 bases and at J to 0 bases, leaving 7 bases not matched to a gene. The CDR3 runs 16 residues. Germline V gene lookup returns CDR1 MNHNS and CDR2 SASEGT. The CDR3 region has the DNA TGTGCCACTTCGGGACAGGGATACTCTGGGGCCAACGTCCTGACTTTC. This encodes CATSGQGYSGANVLTF.

This clonotype was observed many times. One end of the junction varies from germline; a read error may be responsible. The chain employs TRBV5-1 and TRBJ2-7; the D gene is possibly TRBD1 (6 bases). The CDR3 sequence is 13 residues long. CDR1 is SGHRS and CDR2 is YFSETQ in the germline V gene. The CDR3 region has the DNA TGTGCCAGCAGCTTAGCTGTAGGGGGCGAGCAGTACTTC. The encoded protein is CASSLAVGGEQYF.

This clonotype has only a few counts. J is TRBJ1-2 and V is TRBV20-1, with no clear D. The CDR3 has 12 amino acids. The ends were cut back, 6 bases at V and 1 base at J, with 9 bases in the middle. Germline CDR1 is DFQATT and CDR2 is SNEGSKA (reference sequence). This chain's CDR3 is CSAPDYNYGYTF. The CDR3 coding sequence is TGCAGTGCGCCGGATTATAACTATGGCTACACCTTC.

This clonotype was picked up a small number of times. CDR3 DNA: TGTGCCAGCAGCTCATCCGGGACAGAACCTAACTATGGCTACACCTTC. It specifies CASSSSGTEPNYGYTF. The J gene is TRBJ1-2, the V gene TRBV11-2, with 7 bases lining up with TRBD1. CDR1 SGHAT and CDR2 FQNNGV come from the germline V gene. The CDR3 extends over 16 amino acids. The V gene end was trimmed by 4 bases and the J gene end by 0 bases; junction bases not matched to a gene: 8.

This clonotype was found a few times. V usage is TRBV12-3 or TRBV12-4 and J usage is TRBJ2-3; possible D gene TRBD1, 6 bases. V dropped 10 bases and J dropped 6 bases, with 17 bases sitting between them. The CDR3 is 13 residues long. This CDR3 reads CAIGKGVYDTQYF. The CDR3 bases are TGTGCCATCGGGAAGGGGGTTTACGATACGCAGTATTTT.